This T cell receptor (beta chain) was documented in a study of blood T cells in healthy people across ages. Study results and limitations: Higher diversity and more naive CD4+ cells were features of long-lived donors, compared to aged donors. Measured against age, TCR beta diversity per million T cells decreased in a roughly linear manner.

This clonotype was recorded a few times. No antigen is known for it. The authors ran a second PCR of about 6 to 11 cycles using a sample-barcoded 5' primer and a J-beta primer mix. TCRdb reanalysed the 5' RACE reads using MiXCR and keeps one entry per CDR3 protein. This table has more than 900,000 distinct CDR3 sequences, about 28% appearing once. The CDR3 length is 16 residues. CDR1 SGDLS and CDR2 YYNGEE come from the germline V gene. V was clipped by 4 bases and J by 5 bases, with 21 bases between them. The same data also went into a second study, on T cells of mothers and their children. This second report adds: The people who donated were a few healthy Caucasian mothers and their six children. Pairs that are related and pairs that are unrelated have TCR recombination output shaped similarly by thymic selection.

The V and J genes are TRBV9 and TRBJ1-1, with D possibly being TRBD1 (6 bases). Sequenced input: blood. The source is a middle-aged woman in good health. The CDR3 protein is CASSFLLTGIGTEAFF. In DNA, the CDR3 is TGTGCCAGCAGCTTTCTTTTAACAGGGATAGGGACTGAAGCTTTCTTT. The full variable domain, in which reference TRBV9 and TRBJ1-1 provide the parts outside the CDR3, is DSGVTQTPKHLITATGQRVTLRCSPRSGDLSVYWYQQSLDQGLQFLIQYYNGEERAKGNILERFSAQQFPDLHSELNLSSLELGDSALYFCASSFLLTGIGTEAFFGQGTRLTVV.